These 13 T cell receptor beta chains share one sample of origin, sequenced in a study of CD8+ T cells in alopecia areata. RNA was isolated and reverse transcribed to cDNA, the sequencing template. Generated by immunoSEQ multiplex PCR, the TCRdb table keeps only in-frame clones and is missing some. The data show some 3,000 clones, none appearing only once, with around 43% held by the ten largest. Material: lesional skin. These receptors all come from a C3H/HeJ mouse with alopecia areata. MHC haplotype of the mouse line: H2-k.

The table lists this clone with many counts. Germline and genes: mouse. The read comes to an end 4 residues before the CDR3 does, leaving the germline J gene to fill in the end. This chain connects TRBV13-2 to TRBJ2-1, with a tentative D call TRBD2 (5 bases). The ends were cut back, 0 bases at V and 0 bases at J, with 7 bases in the middle. Germline V gene data show CDR1 as NNHNN and CDR2 as SYGAGS (reference sequence). This CDR3 contains 15 residues. The part of the CDR3 DNA that was read is TGTGCCAGCGGTGATGCTGGGAATAACTATGCT. It translates to CASGDAGNNYA. The whole CDR3 sequence is CASGDAGNNYAEQFF.

This clone was seen a handful of times. The gene symbols are mouse symbols. The read ends 4 residues early relative to the CDR3; the germline J gene fills the gap. V usage is TRBV1 and J usage is TRBJ2-3, with TRBD2 identical over 7 bases. The CDR3 is 15 amino acids. Germline CDR1 reads NSQYPW; CDR2 reads LRSPGD (reference sequence). Trimming at V came to 1 base and at J to 0 bases, leaving 1 base not matched to a gene. This CDR3 reads CTCSAALGSAETLYF. CDR3 DNA, as far as it was read: TGCACCTGCAGTGCAGCACTGGGGAGTGCAGAA.

This clone has at least ten counts. Germline and genes here are mouse. The missing CDR3 end, 4 residues past where the read stops, is filled in from the germline J gene. The gene calls are TRBV19 and TRBJ2-1, with 8 bases matching TRBD1. This CDR3 has 14 residues. Germline CDR1 is FNHDT and CDR2 is SITEND (reference sequence). The sequenced CDR3 bases are TGTGCCAGCAGTATGCGGGACAGGAGGGCT. This encodes CASSMRDRRA. In full, the CDR3 reads CASSMRDRRAEQFF.

This clone has a count of ten or more. One end of the junction is discordant with germline, which a read error may explain. The gene names given are mouse names. The missing CDR3 end, 4 residues past where the read stops, is filled in from the germline J gene. The rearrangement joins TRBV5 to TRBJ2-1; tentative D call: TRBD1 (5 bases). This CDR3 is 15 amino acids long. The germline V gene has CDR1 LGHNA and CDR2 YNLKQL (reference sequence). The CDR3 sequence: CASNQDRDRYAEQFF. CDR3 DNA, as far as it was read: TGTGCCAGCAACCAAGATCGAGACAGATATGCT.

This clone showed up just a few times. A far larger clone differs by one base, so this is likely a read error. The gene names here belong to mouse. The read terminates 4 residues before the CDR3 end, so the remaining end is supplied by the germline J gene. The chain joins TRBV13-3 to TRBJ2-2; no clear D gene. V gave up 7 bases and J gave up 5 bases, with 9 bases separating them. CDR3 length: 12 amino acids. Germline loops: CDR1 NNHDY, CDR2 SYVADS. CDR3 DNA, as far as it was read: TGTGCCAGCGCCGTCAGGACCGGG. Protein product: CASAVRTG. The entire CDR3 protein is CASAVRTGQLYF. Supplemented by reference TRBV13-3 and TRBJ2-2, the full variable domain reads EAAVTQSPRSKVAVTGGKVTLSCHQTNNHDYMYWYRQDTGHGLRLIHYSYVADSTEKGDIPDGYKASRPSQENFSLILELASLSQTAVYFCASAVRTGQLYFGEGSKLTVL.

This clone was observed many times. Gene names refer to mouse genes. The read halts 4 residues ahead of the CDR3 end, with the missing end drawn from the germline J gene. This CDR3 is also generated by other DNA sequences in the sample. The chain carries TRBV31 and TRBJ1-2, with D tentatively TRBD1 (6 bases). This CDR3 comprises 14 residues. V lost 1 base and J 0 bases, leaving 9 bases between the germline ends. Germline lookup yields CDR1 GKSSPN and CDR2 SITVG. The CDR3 bases that were read are TGTGCCTGGAGTCGGGACAATGCAAACTCC. Protein sequence: CAWSRDNANS. The complete CDR3 protein is CAWSRDNANSDYTF.

This clone was counted ten times or more. Gene names follow the mouse nomenclature. The DNA ends 4 residues before the CDR3 does, and the rest of the CDR3 is filled in from the germline J gene. The chain has TRBV5 and TRBJ1-1, with 9 bases matching TRBD1. The CDR3 loop spans 15 amino acids. The junction had 2 bases not matched to a gene; V was cut back by 0 bases and J by 3 bases. Germline-derived CDR1 and CDR2 are LGHNA and YNLKQL (reference sequence). Partial CDR3 DNA: TGTGCCAGCAGCCAAGATGGACAGGGGTACACA. It translates to CASSQDGQGYT. The full CDR3 protein reads CASSQDGQGYTEVFF.

This clone occurred many times. Gene names are mouse gene names. The CDR3 goes on 4 residues after the read ends, and that part is filled in from the germline J gene. This sequence joins TRBV5 and TRBJ2-5, with TRBD2 matching 7 bases. CDR3 length equals 17 residues. Trimming at V came to 4 bases and at J to 0 bases, leaving 10 bases not matched to a gene. CDR1 is LGHNA, CDR2 YNLKQL, per germline (reference sequence). The CDR3 reads CASSPPAGGFNQDTQYF. CDR3 DNA, as far as it was read: TGTGCCAGCAGCCCCCCCGCTGGGGGTTTTAACCAAGAC.

This clone has ten or more counts. The gene names given are mouse names. The read stops 4 residues short of the end of the CDR3; the missing end is completed from the germline J gene. The chain is built from TRBV14 and TRBJ1-2; 9 bases agree with TRBD1. The CDR3 totals 14 residues. Looked up from germline, CDR1 is SGHDT and CDR2 is FRDEAV. The sequenced part of the CDR3 DNA is TGTGCCAGCAGTTTCGCTTGGACAGGGGTC. It yields the protein CASSFAWTGV. Given in full, the CDR3 is CASSFAWTGVDYTF.

This clone came up many times. Gene names and germline match the mouse. The CDR3 bases that were read are TGTGCCAGCAGTGGGGACAGGGTGAACGAA. Protein sequence: CASSGDRVNE. From start to end, the CDR3 is CASSGDRVNERLFF. V is TRBV19 and J is TRBJ1-4, with 9 bases lining up with TRBD1. The read comes to an end 4 residues before the CDR3 does, leaving the germline J gene to fill in the end. Unmatched junction bases numbered 3, after V lost 4 bases and J lost 5 bases. The CDR3 extends over 14 amino acids. CDR1 and CDR2 (germline): FNHDT, SITEND (reference sequence).

The sample holds many counts of this clone. The gene names given are mouse names. The read stops 4 residues short of the end of the CDR3; the missing end is completed from the germline J gene. The chain links TRBV19 to TRBJ2-1, with a tentative D call TRBD1 (5 bases). In germline, CDR1 is FNHDT, CDR2 SITEND (reference sequence). The CDR3 covers 14 residues. The sequenced part of the CDR3 DNA is TGTGCCAGCAGTATACGCAGGGATCGGGCT. This codes for CASSIRRDRA. The whole CDR3 reads CASSIRRDRAEQFF. Based on the CDR3 plus reference TRBV19 and TRBJ2-1, the full variable domain is GGIITQTPKFLIGQEGQKLTLKCQQNFNHDTMYWYRQDSGKGLRLIYYSITENDLQKGDLSEGYDASREKKSSFSLTVTSAQKNEMAVFLCASSIRRDRAEQFFGPGTRLTVL.

This clone was picked up many times. Germline and genes here are mouse. With the read ending 4 residues before the CDR3 end, the germline J gene is used to fill in that end. This rearrangement joins TRBV17 to TRBJ2-5, with TRBD2 identical over 7 bases. V lost 0 bases to trimming and J lost 2 bases; unmatched junction nucleotides: 5. The CDR3 spans 16 residues. Looked up from germline, CDR1 is MNHDT and CDR2 is YYDKIL. Here the CDR3 reads CASSRDRLGVQDTQYF. The part of the CDR3 DNA that was read is TGTGCTAGCAGTAGAGATCGGCTGGGGGTCCAAGAC.

This clone was counted ten times or more. Germline and genes: mouse. The read terminates 4 residues ahead of where the CDR3 ends, so the germline J gene completes it. This rearrangement joins TRBV1 to TRBJ2-7; D may be TRBD2 (6 bases). V was shortened by 0 bases and J by 0 bases, with 12 bases between the two germline ends. CDR3 length: 16 amino acids. Germline V gene data show CDR1 as NSQYPW and CDR2 as LRSPGD (reference sequence). The CDR3 protein is CTCSADWGLSSYEQYF. CDR3 DNA (partial): TGCACCTGCAGTGCAGACTGGGGCCTTAGCTCCTAT. The full variable domain, its missing parts supplied by reference TRBV1 and TRBJ2-7, is VTLLEQNPRWRLVPRGQAVNLRCILKNSQYPWMSWYQQDLQKQLQWLFTLRSPGDKEVKSLPGADYLATRVTDTELRLQVANMSQGRTLYCTCSADWGLSSYEQYFGPGTRLTVL.